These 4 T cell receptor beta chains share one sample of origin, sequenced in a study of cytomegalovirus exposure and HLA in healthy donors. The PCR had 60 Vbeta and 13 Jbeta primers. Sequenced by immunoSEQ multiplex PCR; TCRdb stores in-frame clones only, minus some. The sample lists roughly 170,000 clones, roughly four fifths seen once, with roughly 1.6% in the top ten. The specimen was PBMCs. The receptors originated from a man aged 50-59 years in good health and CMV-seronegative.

The CDR3 reads CASTQPGVYGYTF. CDR3 nucleotide sequence: TGTGCCAGTACCCAACCAGGGGTCTATGGCTACACCTTC. The chain combines TRBV19 with TRBJ1-2; D might be TRBD1 (6 bases). The ends were cut back, 7 bases at V and 4 bases at J, with 13 bases in the middle. This CDR3 comprises 13 residues. Germline CDR1 reads LNHDA; CDR2 reads SQIVND (reference sequence).

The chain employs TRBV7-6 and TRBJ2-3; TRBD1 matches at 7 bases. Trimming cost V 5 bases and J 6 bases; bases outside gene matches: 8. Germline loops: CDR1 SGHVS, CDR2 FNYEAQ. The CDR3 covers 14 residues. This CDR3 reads CASSQALRGDTQYF. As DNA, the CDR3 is TGTGCCAGCAGCCAGGCCCTCAGGGGGGATACGCAGTATTTT.

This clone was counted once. The CDR3 region is CASSLRGPSNQPQHF. CDR3 sequence (DNA): TGTGCCAGCAGCTTAAGGGGGCCCAGCAATCAGCCCCAGCATTTT. This chain connects TRBV7-2 to TRBJ1-5; 7 bases are shared with TRBD1. From germline, CDR1 is SGHTA and CDR2 FQGNSA. J lost 1 base, V lost 2 bases, and 2 bases had no gene match. The CDR3 sequence is 15 residues long.

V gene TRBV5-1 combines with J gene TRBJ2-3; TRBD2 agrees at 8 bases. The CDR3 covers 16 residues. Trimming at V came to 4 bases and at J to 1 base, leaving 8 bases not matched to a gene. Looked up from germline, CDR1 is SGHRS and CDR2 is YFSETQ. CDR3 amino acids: CASSTLLAGRTDTQYF. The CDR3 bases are TGCGCCAGCAGCACTCTTCTAGCGGGTCGCACAGATACGCAGTATTTT. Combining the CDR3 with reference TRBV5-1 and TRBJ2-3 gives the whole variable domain KAGVTQTPRYLIKTRGQQVTLSCSPISGHRSVSWYQQTPGQGLQFLFEYFSETQRNKGNFPGRFSGRQFSNSRSEMNVSTLELGDSALYLCASSTLLAGRTDTQYFGPGTRLTVL.